This paragraph reports one T cell receptor beta chain. Its antigen is as yet unknown. This sample is drawn from a study of T cell clonotyping in hematopoietic cell transplantation. Study-wide findings and caveats: Few recipient clonotypes overlapped donors; over 95% were de novo at given depth. Graft donor and pretransplant recipient Inverse Simpson Index values predicted broader posttransplant TCR diversity.

Trimming stripped 11 bases from V and 1 base from J, with 12 bases between. The CDR3 sequence is 14 residues long. The germline CDR1 and CDR2 sequences are SNHLY and FYNNEI. The table came from immunoSEQ multiplex PCR; TCRdb's copy has only in-frame clones and leaves some out. This table has over 10,000 clones, roughly 50% appearing once. V and J are TRBV2 and TRBJ2-6; no firm D call. The receptor was isolated from a man aged 45-65 years in good health. Some clones in this sample may be carry-over from other donors' samples. Source material: peripheral blood mononuclear cells. CDR3 amino acids: CAVKLGSGANVLTF. The DNA of the CDR3 is TGTGCCGTTAAACTCGGGTCTGGGGCCAACGTCCTGACTTTC.